This is a list of T cell receptor beta chains from one sample in a study of T cells after yellow fever vaccination. TCRdb reanalysed the 5' RACE reads using MiXCR and keeps one entry per CDR3 protein. There are hundreds of thousands of distinct CDR3 sequences in the sample; roughly 21% occur only once, and 14% lies in the top ten. The material was PBMCs, obtained 15 days after the yellow fever booster vaccination. The source is a man under 40 who received the YFV17D yellow fever vaccine. Each CDR3 is given with its conserved first and last residue. Fields, in order: clone size, D gene, V gene, J gene, CDR3 protein, CDR3 DNA. The D gene is left open where the match is weak. Some rows mark clone size as missing; the rest say once, few, many or name a class of expanded clone.

>few|NA|TRBV25-1|TRBJ2-7
CASSQGQVHEQYF
TGTGCCAGCAGTCAGGGGCAGGTTCACGAGCAGTACTTC
>few|TRBD2|TRBV20-1|TRBJ2-5
CSLGGSQETQYF
TGCAGCTTGGGGGGGTCCCAAGAGACCCAGTACTTC
>NA|NA|TRBV6-5|TRBJ2-3
CASSSGSHTQYF
TGTGCCAGCAGTTCGGGGTCGCATACGCAGTATTTT
>NA|NA|TRBV28|TRBJ2-2
CASRIGHQNTGELFF
TGTGCCAGCAGAATTGGGCACCAGAACACCGGGGAGCTGTTTTTT
>NA|TRBD1|TRBV5-5|TRBJ2-1
CASSLEGQSYNEQFF
TGTGCCAGCAGCTTGGAGGGACAGTCCTACAATGAGCAGTTCTTC
>NA|TRBD2|TRBV19|TRBJ2-1
CASSIAGGPFHEQFF
TGTGCCAGTAGTATTGCGGGAGGGCCATTCCATGAGCAGTTCTTC
>NA|NA|TRBV5-1|TRBJ1-6
CASSLAGQGNSPLHF
TGCGCCAGCAGCTTGGCCGGGCAGGGAAATTCACCCCTCCACTTT
>many|NA|TRBV20-1|TRBJ2-1
CSARGPRGHEQFF
TGCAGTGCTAGGGGCCCGCGCGGCCATGAGCAGTTCTTC
>NA|NA|TRBV19|TRBJ2-2
CASSLGHVTGELFF
TGTGCCAGTAGTCTCGGGCATGTCACCGGGGAGCTGTTTTTT
>NA|NA|TRBV7-1|TRBJ2-3
CASSARGRGEAGGHSSGDTQYF
TGTGCCAGCAGCGCACGGGGCAGGGGGGAAGCTGGCGGGCACTCCTCAGGCGATACGCAGTATTTT
>NA|TRBD2|TRBV29-1|TRBJ2-1
CSGLGTSYEQFF
TGCAGCGGACTCGGGACTAGCTATGAGCAGTTCTTC
>NA|TRBD1|TRBV29-1|TRBJ2-3
CSVEDRRSSTDTQYF
TGCAGCGTTGAGGACAGGCGATCTAGCACAGATACGCAGTATTTT
>few|NA|TRBV11-2|TRBJ2-7
CASRFRQPRSYYEQYF
TGTGCCAGCAGATTTCGCCAGCCGCGCTCGTACTACGAGCAGTACTTC
>many|NA|TRBV14|TRBJ2-7
CASSPGVRAYEQYF
TGTGCCAGCAGCCCGGGGGTTAGGGCCTACGAGCAGTACTTC
>NA|TRBD2|TRBV7-9|TRBJ2-1
CASSSATSGRFEQFF
TGTGCCAGCAGCTCCGCGACTAGCGGGAGGTTTGAGCAGTTCTTC
>once|TRBD1|TRBV11-2|TRBJ2-7
CASSSKRRDRVPQEQYF
TGTGCCAGCAGCTCAAAACGCCGGGACAGGGTTCCCCAAGAGCAGTACTTC
>NA|NA|TRBV7-8|TRBJ2-6
CASSPRFVFGANVLTF
TGTGCCAGCAGCCCCCGGTTTGTGTTTGGGGCCAACGTCCTGACTTTC
>few|NA|TRBV6-1|TRBJ2-3
CASINDGDTQYF
TGTGCCAGCATAAACGACGGGGATACGCAGTATTTT
>NA|NA|TRBV6-5|TRBJ2-5
CASSHRAETQYF
TGTGCCAGCAGTCACCGGGCCGAGACCCAGTACTTC
>NA|NA|TRBV10-3|TRBJ2-7
CAIGTDHSYEQYF
TGTGCCATCGGGACGGACCACTCCTACGAGCAGTACTTC
>NA|NA|TRBV7-2|TRBJ2-3
CASSPSPGSTDTQYF
TGTGCCAGCAGCCCCTCCCCAGGAAGCACAGATACGCAGTATTTT
>NA|NA|TRBV6-1|TRBJ2-1
CASSSALSYNEQFF
TGTGCCAGCAGCTCTGCACTTTCCTACAATGAGCAGTTCTTC
>NA|NA|TRBV6-1|TRBJ2-5
CASSVGGSQETQYF
TGTGCCAGCAGTGTGGGGGGTAGCCAAGAGACCCAGTACTTC
>NA|TRBD1|TRBV24-1|TRBJ1-3
CATSDKKTGHPASTSGNTIYF
TGTGCCACCAGTGATAAGAAGACAGGGCATCCTGCTTCCACCTCTGGAAACACCATATATTTT
>NA|NA|TRBV29-1|TRBJ1-1
CSGVSRGRNTEAFF
TGCAGCGGTGTGTCGAGGGGAAGGAACACTGAAGCTTTCTTT
>NA|NA|TRBV9|TRBJ2-2
CASSRELFF
TGTGCCAGCAGCCGGGAGCTGTTTTTT
>few|NA|TRBV5-5|TRBJ1-1
CASSLEPRGTEAFF
TGTGCCAGCAGCTTGGAGCCGCGGGGGACTGAAGCTTTCTTT
>NA|NA|TRBV2|TRBJ2-1
CASLRAWAGGLF
TGTGCCAGCTTGAGGGCTTGGGCCGGGGGGCTCTTC
>NA|NA|TRBV5-1|TRBJ2-2
CASSFRSGANTGELFF
TGCGCCAGCAGCTTTAGGTCAGGGGCGAACACCGGGGAGCTGTTTTTT
>NA|TRBD2|TRBV7-9|TRBJ2-3
CAASGADTQYF
TGTGCCGCTAGCGGGGCAGATACGCAGTATTTT
>few|TRBD2|TRBV9|TRBJ2-7
CASGREGNTYEQYF
TGTGCCAGCGGGAGGGAGGGTAATACCTACGAGCAGTACTTC
>many|NA|TRBV27|TRBJ2-7
CASSFSGAYEQYF
TGTGCCAGCAGTTTTTCGGGGGCCTACGAGCAGTACTTC
>few|NA|TRBV12-3/TRBV12-4|TRBJ2-7
CASSLRAAIFPYEQYF
TGTGCCAGCAGTTTAAGGGCCGCGATCTTCCCCTACGAGCAGTACTTC
>NA|NA|TRBV6-5|TRBJ2-1
CASKSWESEQFF
TGTGCCAGCAAGTCGTGGGAGAGTGAGCAGTTCTTC
>few|TRBD2|TRBV20-1|TRBJ2-7
CSARRSLADYEQYF
TGCAGTGCTAGAAGATCGCTAGCGGACTACGAGCAGTACTTC
>NA|NA|TRBV3-1|TRBJ2-1
CASSHDRYNEQFF
TGTGCCAGCAGCCACGACAGGTACAATGAGCAGTTCTTC
>NA|TRBD2|TRBV20-1|TRBJ2-2
CSARGTSGRSNTGELFF
TGCAGTGCTAGAGGGACTAGCGGGAGATCGAACACCGGGGAGCTGTTTTTT
>few|NA|TRBV7-2|TRBJ2-3
CASSLLVIAADTQYF
TGTGCCAGCAGCTTATTGGTAATAGCGGCAGATACGCAGTATTTT
>NA|NA|TRBV7-8|TRBJ2-5
CASSLVSSSGTQYF
TGTGCCAGCAGCTTAGTGTCTAGTAGTGGGACCCAGTACTTC
>many|NA|TRBV6-1|TRBJ2-5
CASSERHPETQYF
TGTGCCAGCAGTGAAAGGCACCCAGAGACCCAGTACTTC